Presented here are 28 T cell receptor beta chains from one specimen sequenced in a study of early T cells in non-severe SARS-CoV-2 infection. TCRdb independently ran MiXCR on the 5' RACE reads; one entry per CDR3 protein. The sample has about 80,000 distinct CDR3 sequences; 8.5% to 10% are singletons. Sequencing was performed on whole blood. The receptor source for this set is an adult who was a healthcare worker with PCR-confirmed SARS-CoV-2 infection or an uninfected control (not recorded which).

This clonotype was counted many times. This chain joins TRBV6-2 or TRBV6-3 and TRBJ2-1, with 12 bases aligning to TRBD2. Trimming cost V 6 bases and J 10 bases; bases outside gene matches: 10. Germline V gene lookup returns CDR1 MNHEY and CDR2 SVGEGT. The CDR3 is made up of 15 amino acids. The CDR3 sequence: CASRTGTSGRREQFF. The CDR3 nucleotides are TGTGCCAGCAGAACTGGGACTAGCGGGCGGAGGGAGCAGTTCTTC.

The chain links TRBV20-1 to TRBJ2-1; perhaps TRBD2 as D (6 bases). Trimming stripped 5 bases from V and 4 bases from J, with 21 bases between. The CDR3 runs to 16 residues. Germline-derived CDR1 and CDR2 are DFQATT and SNEGSKA (reference sequence). CDR3 in DNA: TGCAGTGCTTCCCGACTAGAAGAGGGGCTATACAATGAGCAGTTCTTC. This encodes CSASRLEEGLYNEQFF.

The rearrangement links TRBV20-1 to TRBJ1-5; D might be TRBD1 (5 bases). Germline CDR1 is DFQATT and CDR2 is SNEGSKA (reference sequence). V was cut by 3 bases and J by 1 base, with 16 bases left in between. The length of the CDR3 is 16 residues. This CDR3 is CSARVAGGASNQPQHF. The CDR3 bases are TGCAGTGCTAGGGTTGCAGGAGGGGCAAGCAATCAGCCCCAGCATTTT.

This clonotype was detected only a few times. The V gene is TRBV6-1, the J gene TRBJ2-1; perhaps TRBD1 as D (5 bases). Germline CDR1 is MNHNS and CDR2 is SASEGT. The CDR3 totals 15 residues. The V end was cut by 2 bases, the J end by 0 bases, with 8 bases between. The CDR3 DNA is TGTGCCAGCAGTGAAAATCAGGGCTCCTACAATGAGCAGTTCTTC. Encoded protein: CASSENQGSYNEQFF.

This clonotype was counted at least ten times. V gene TRBV4-2 combines with J gene TRBJ2-3, with 7 positions matching TRBD1. This CDR3 is 17 amino acids long. V was clipped by 1 base and J by 3 bases; unmatched bases: 10. Germline lookup yields CDR1 LGHNA and CDR2 YNFKEQ. The chain's CDR3 is CASSQVTRGRDTDTQYF. The CDR3 coding sequence is TGTGCCAGCAGCCAAGTTACAAGGGGGCGTGATACAGATACGCAGTATTTT.

In its sample, this clonotype was seen many times. The chain is built from TRBV5-5 and TRBJ2-5; TRBD1 aligns across 7 bases. This CDR3 spans 13 amino acids. V was clipped by 4 bases and J by 5 bases; unmatched bases: 5. Germline V CDR1 and CDR2: SGHKS, YYEKEE (reference sequence). The CDR3 DNA follows: TGTGCCAGCAGCCCCAGGGGGATGGAGACCCAGTACTTC. Protein product: CASSPRGMETQYF.

A single count supports this clonotype. The chain recombines TRBV12-3 or TRBV12-4 with TRBJ2-7, with D unresolved. The CDR3 length is 15 residues. Trimming cost V 3 bases and J 2 bases, with 14 bases left between them. CDR3 loop: CASSLAGPTPYEQYF. CDR3 DNA: TGTGCCAGCAGTTTGGCAGGCCCTACGCCCTACGAGCAGTACTTC.

The chain has TRBV12-3 or TRBV12-4 and TRBJ1-5; 7 bases line up with TRBD1. With 5 bases clipped from V and 1 base from J, the junction kept 5 bases outside the gene matches. This CDR3 region has 15 residues. CDR3 loop: CASSETGPSNQPQHF. In nucleotides, the CDR3 is TGTGCCAGCAGTGAGACAGGGCCAAGCAATCAGCCCCAGCATTTT.

This clonotype was counted ten times or more. The rearrangement links TRBV2 to TRBJ1-6, with D unclear. CDR3 length: 13 residues. Germline V gene data show CDR1 as SNHLY and CDR2 as FYNNEI. CDR3 sequence (DNA): TGTGCGGAACGCATCGGGCCTAATTCACCCCTCCACTTT. Its translation: CAERIGPNSPLHF.

In this sample, this clonotype turned up a few times. The V gene is TRBV28, the J gene TRBJ2-1; 10 bases align to TRBD2. Trimming removed 5 bases from V and 6 bases from J; junction bases left unmatched: 7. Looked up from germline, CDR1 is MDHEN and CDR2 is SYDVKM. The CDR3 covers 15 residues. As DNA, the CDR3 is TGTGCCAGCAGTAAGGAGCGGGAGGGCCCCAATGAGCAGTTCTTC. Amino acid sequence: CASSKEREGPNEQFF.

The chain employs TRBV7-9 and TRBJ1-1, with 7 bases lining up with TRBD1. J lost 1 base, V lost 5 bases, and 7 bases had no gene match. From germline, CDR1 is SEHNR and CDR2 FQNEAQ (reference sequence). There are 15 residues in the CDR3. CDR3 in DNA: TGTGCCAGCAGCCCTAGAGGGGGCTGGAACACTGAAGCTTTCTTT. It codes for CASSPRGGWNTEAFF. Full variable domain (outside the CDR3, taken from reference TRBV7-9 and TRBJ1-1): DTGVSQNPRHKITKRGQNVTFRCDPISEHNRLYWYRQTLGQGPEFLTYFQNEAQLEKSRLLSDRFSAERPKGSFSTLEIQRTEQGDSAMYLCASSPRGGWNTEAFFGQGTRLTVV.

This clonotype was seen repeatedly, ten times or more. The J gene is TRBJ2-3, the V gene TRBV7-9; TRBD2 matches at 13 bases. The CDR3 runs 18 residues. CDR1 is SEHNR, CDR2 FQNEAQ, per germline (reference sequence). Trimming at V came to 3 bases and at J to 1 base, leaving 7 bases not matched to a gene. The CDR3 DNA reads TGTGCCAGCAGCTTCACTAGCGGGAGGGCCTTTGGCACAGATACGCAGTATTTT. This translates into CASSFTSGRAFGTDTQYF.

This clonotype was seen repeatedly, ten times or more. V gene TRBV20-1 combines with J gene TRBJ2-1, with D perhaps being TRBD1 or TRBD2 (5 bases each). In germline, CDR1 is DFQATT, CDR2 SNEGSKA (reference sequence). Trimming stripped 3 bases from V and 2 bases from J, with 20 bases between. The CDR3 spans 17 residues. This CDR3 is CSARRAGADRPYNEQFF. CDR3 nucleotide sequence: TGCAGTGCTAGGAGGGCCGGGGCGGATCGTCCCTACAATGAGCAGTTCTTC.

This clonotype was recorded many times. V usage is TRBV9 and J usage is TRBJ2-5, with TRBD2 matching over 7 bases. Looked up from germline, CDR1 is SGDLS and CDR2 is YYNGEE. V was pared by 4 bases and J by 3 bases, with 6 bases of the junction left unmatched. This CDR3 is built from 14 residues. The CDR3 coding sequence is TGTGCCAGCAGCCTCGGGACTACTAAAGAGACCCAGTACTTC. It specifies CASSLGTTKETQYF.

This clonotype was counted only a few times. This chain connects TRBV15 to TRBJ2-5; possible D gene TRBD1, 6 bases. The V and J ends lost 5 bases and 4 bases respectively, with 14 bases between them. The CDR3 sequence is 14 residues long. CDR1 and CDR2 from the germline V gene are LNHNV and YYDKDF (reference sequence). CDR3 residues: CATSVRMDRETQYF. DNA of the CDR3: TGTGCCACCAGCGTACGTATGGACAGAGAGACCCAGTACTTC.

This clonotype was seen only a few times. This chain connects TRBV4-2 to TRBJ2-7; TRBD1 matches at 7 bases. Germline V gene lookup returns CDR1 LGHNA and CDR2 YNFKEQ. Unmatched junction bases numbered 7, after V lost 5 bases and J lost 0 bases. CDR3 length: 15 residues. DNA of the CDR3: TGTGCCAGCAGCTTTGCCAGGGGGAGCTCCTACGAGCAGTACTTC. This translates into CASSFARGSSYEQYF.

This rearrangement joins TRBV7-2 to TRBJ2-7; D possibly matches TRBD1 or TRBD2 (5 bases each). The ends were cut back, 0 bases at V and 6 bases at J, with 15 bases in the middle. Germline V gene lookup returns CDR1 SGHTA and CDR2 FQGNSA. The CDR3 contains 15 residues. The CDR3 DNA reads TGTGCCAGCAGCTTAGCCCCAGGGAATACTAGCGAGCAGTACTTC. It codes for CASSLAPGNTSEQYF. The full variable domain, its missing parts supplied by reference TRBV7-2 and TRBJ2-7, is GAGVSQSPSNKVTEKGKDVELRCDPISGHTALYWYRQSLGQGLEFLIYFQGNSAPDKSGLPSDRFSAERTGGSVSTLTIQRTQQEDSAVYLCASSLAPGNTSEQYFGPGTRLTVT.

This clonotype was seen at least ten times. This chain connects TRBV7-2 to TRBJ2-7; 9 bases are shared with TRBD2. The CDR3 contains 14 residues. V was pared by 0 bases and J by 5 bases, with 2 bases of the junction left unmatched. Looked up from germline, CDR1 is SGHTA and CDR2 is FQGNSA. CDR3 sequence: CASSLAGGRDEQYF. As DNA, the CDR3 is TGTGCCAGCAGCTTAGCGGGCGGGAGGGACGAGCAGTACTTC.

This sequence joins TRBV20-1 and TRBJ2-7; D is ambiguous. The CDR3 spans 15 residues. V lost 1 base and J lost 5, with 18 bases in between. Germline V gene lookup returns CDR1 DFQATT and CDR2 SNEGSKA (reference sequence). CDR3: CSARASPRAVHEQYF. CDR3 bases: TGCAGTGCTAGAGCTTCCCCCCGGGCGGTCCACGAGCAGTACTTC.

This clonotype was seen a few times. This rearrangement joins TRBV5-4 to TRBJ2-3; TRBD2 matches 13 bases. CDR1 and CDR2 (germline): SGHNT, YYREEE (reference sequence). This CDR3 contains 16 residues. The trim removed 4 bases at V and 3 bases at J, leaving 5 bases unmatched. The CDR3 region is CASSQRLAGGTDTQYF. CDR3 nucleotide sequence: TGTGCCAGCAGCCAAAGACTAGCGGGGGGTACAGATACGCAGTATTTT.

This clonotype was found a few times. V and J are TRBV18 and TRBJ2-1; D may correspond to TRBD1 or TRBD2 (5 bases each). CDR1 and CDR2 (germline): KGHSH, LQKENI. This CDR3 comprises 17 residues. V lost 5 bases, J lost 4 bases, and 21 bases lay in between. Here the CDR3 reads CASSSLRDLQGYNEQFF. CDR3 coding DNA: TGTGCCAGCTCATCATTACGGGACCTCCAAGGATACAATGAGCAGTTCTTC.

V usage is TRBV9 and J usage is TRBJ2-3; possibly TRBD1 for D (6 bases). Germline loops: CDR1 SGDLS, CDR2 YYNGEE. The germline V and J ends were trimmed by 4 bases and 3 bases, with 12 bases remaining between them. CDR3 length: 14 residues. The CDR3 here is CASSLDRLTDTQYF. CDR3 in DNA: TGTGCCAGCAGCCTAGACAGGTTGACAGATACGCAGTATTTT.

This clonotype was detected many times. V gene TRBV7-9 combines with J gene TRBJ2-3; no firm D call. Germline CDR1 reads SEHNR; CDR2 reads FQNEAQ (reference sequence). The CDR3 runs 12 residues. V was pared by 6 bases and J by 2 bases, with 6 bases between. The CDR3 region is CASRLYTDTQYF. CDR3 DNA sequence: TGTGCCAGCAGACTGTACACAGATACGCAGTATTTT.

The V gene is TRBV5-1, the J gene TRBJ2-1, with D tentatively TRBD2 (6 bases). The CDR3 length is 15 residues. V was cut by 1 base and J by 8 bases, with 16 bases left in between. Germline V gene data show CDR1 as SGHRS and CDR2 as YFSETQ. The CDR3 DNA follows: TGCGCCAGCAGCTTGTGGGTGGGACTTACCGATGAGCAGTTCTTC. Encoded protein: CASSLWVGLTDEQFF.

This chain's CDR3 is CASSSDRGIRNTIYF. The DNA for the CDR3 is TGTGCCAGCAGTTCCGACAGGGGTATCCGAAACACCATATATTTT. This chain connects TRBV5-8 to TRBJ1-3; 8 nucleotides match TRBD1. Looked up from germline, CDR1 is SGHTS and CDR2 is YDEGEE. CDR3 length equals 15 residues. V trimming: 5 bases; J trimming: 5 bases; junction bases outside the gene matches: 9.

The sample holds a few counts of this clonotype. V is TRBV4-1 and J is TRBJ2-1; tentatively, D is TRBD2 (6 bases). Germline CDR1 and CDR2: MGHRA and YSYEKL. V was pared by 0 bases and J by 9 bases, with 21 bases between. The CDR3 runs to 17 residues. The CDR3 DNA is TGCGCCAGCAGCCAAGATGGGTCCCCGGGACTTCCTTCTGAGCAGTTCTTC. It yields the protein CASSQDGSPGLPSEQFF.

This clonotype was seen ten or more times. The chain uses TRBV6-5 and TRBJ2-7; D is perhaps TRBD1 (6 bases). V lost 5 bases, J lost 11 bases, and 13 bases lay in between. The CDR3 runs 11 residues. CDR1 is MNHEY, CDR2 SVGAGI, per germline. CDR3 coding DNA: TGTGCCAGCAGTCATCGACAGGTTGAGTACTTC. Translating it yields CASSHRQVEYF.

The chain carries TRBV5-4 and TRBJ1-1; D gene ambiguous. This CDR3 spans 14 amino acids. Trimming cost V 4 bases and J 5 bases, with 15 bases left between them. Germline values: CDR1 SGHNT, CDR2 YYREEE (reference sequence). CDR3 residues: CASSPGPQGTEAFF. The CDR3 DNA follows: TGTGCCAGCAGCCCCGGGCCCCAAGGTACTGAAGCTTTCTTT. The full variable domain, with the rest looked up from reference TRBV5-4 and TRBJ1-1, is ETGVTQSPTHLIKTRGQQVTLRCSSQSGHNTVSWYQQALGQGPQFIFQYYREEENGRGNFPPRFSGLQFPNYSSELNVNALELDDSALYLCASSPGPQGTEAFFGQGTRLTVV.